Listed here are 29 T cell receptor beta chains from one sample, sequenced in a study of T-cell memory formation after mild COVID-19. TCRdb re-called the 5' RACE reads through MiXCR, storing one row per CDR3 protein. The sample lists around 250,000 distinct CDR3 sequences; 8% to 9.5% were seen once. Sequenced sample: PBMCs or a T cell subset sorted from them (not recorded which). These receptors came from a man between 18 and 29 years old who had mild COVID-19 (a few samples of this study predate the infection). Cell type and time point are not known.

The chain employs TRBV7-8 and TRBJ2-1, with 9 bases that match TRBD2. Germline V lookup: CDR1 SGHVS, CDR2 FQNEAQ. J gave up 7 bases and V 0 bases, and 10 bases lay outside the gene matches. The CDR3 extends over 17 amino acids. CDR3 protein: CASSLAMGSGGLNEQFF. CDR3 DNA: TGTGCCAGCAGCTTAGCGATGGGGAGCGGGGGGTTAAATGAGCAGTTCTTC.

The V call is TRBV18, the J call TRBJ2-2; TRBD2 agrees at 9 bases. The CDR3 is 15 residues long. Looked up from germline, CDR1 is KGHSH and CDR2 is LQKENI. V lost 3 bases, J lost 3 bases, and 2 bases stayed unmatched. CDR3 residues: CASSPGLAHTGELFF. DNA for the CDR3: TGTGCCAGCTCACCCGGACTAGCGCACACCGGGGAGCTGTTTTTT. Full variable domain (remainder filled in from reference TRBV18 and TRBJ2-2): NAGVMQNPRHLVRRRGQEARLRCSPMKGHSHVYWYRQLPEEGLKFMVYLQKENIIDESGMPKERFSAEFPKEGPSILRIQQVVRGDSAAYFCASSPGLAHTGELFFGEGSRLTVL.

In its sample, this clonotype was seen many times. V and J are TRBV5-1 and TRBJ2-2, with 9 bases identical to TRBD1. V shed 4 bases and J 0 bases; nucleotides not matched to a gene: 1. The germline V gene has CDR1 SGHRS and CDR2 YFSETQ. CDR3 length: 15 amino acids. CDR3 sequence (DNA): TGCGCCAGCAGCCGACAGGGGGCGAACACCGGGGAGCTGTTTTTT. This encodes CASSRQGANTGELFF. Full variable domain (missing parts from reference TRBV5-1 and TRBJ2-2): KAGVTQTPRYLIKTRGQQVTLSCSPISGHRSVSWYQQTPGQGLQFLFEYFSETQRNKGNFPGRFSGRQFSNSRSEMNVSTLELGDSALYLCASSRQGANTGELFFGEGSRLTVL.

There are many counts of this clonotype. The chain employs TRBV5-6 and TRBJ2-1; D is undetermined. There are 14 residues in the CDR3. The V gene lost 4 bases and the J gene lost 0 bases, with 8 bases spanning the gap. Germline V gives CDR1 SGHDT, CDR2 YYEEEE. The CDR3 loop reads CASSQLSSYNEQFF. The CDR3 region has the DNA TGTGCCAGCAGCCAGTTGAGCTCCTACAATGAGCAGTTCTTC.

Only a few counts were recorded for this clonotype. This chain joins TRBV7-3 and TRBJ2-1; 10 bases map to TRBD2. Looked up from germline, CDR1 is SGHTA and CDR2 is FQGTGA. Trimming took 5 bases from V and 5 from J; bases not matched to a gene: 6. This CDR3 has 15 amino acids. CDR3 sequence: CASSPTSGANNEQFF. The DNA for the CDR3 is TGTGCCAGCAGCCCCACTAGCGGGGCCAACAATGAGCAGTTCTTC.

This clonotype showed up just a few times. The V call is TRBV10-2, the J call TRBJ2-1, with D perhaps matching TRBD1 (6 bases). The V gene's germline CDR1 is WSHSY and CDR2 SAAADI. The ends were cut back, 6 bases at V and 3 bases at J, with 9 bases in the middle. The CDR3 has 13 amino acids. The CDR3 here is CASRTTGYNEQFF. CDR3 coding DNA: TGCGCCAGCAGGACGACAGGCTACAATGAGCAGTTCTTC.

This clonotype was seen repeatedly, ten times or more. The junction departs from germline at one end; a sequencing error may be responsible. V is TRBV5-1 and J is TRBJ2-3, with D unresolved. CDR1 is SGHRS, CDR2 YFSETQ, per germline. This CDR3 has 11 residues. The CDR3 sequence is CASSLRDTQYF. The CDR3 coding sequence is TGTGCCAGCAGTTTGAGGGATACGCAGTATTTT.

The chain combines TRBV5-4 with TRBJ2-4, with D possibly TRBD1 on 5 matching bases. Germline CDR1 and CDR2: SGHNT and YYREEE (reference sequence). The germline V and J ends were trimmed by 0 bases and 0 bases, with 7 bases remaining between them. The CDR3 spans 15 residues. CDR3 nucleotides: TGTGCCAGCAGCTTGGCAGGGCCAGCCAAAAACATTCAGTACTTC. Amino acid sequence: CASSLAGPAKNIQYF.

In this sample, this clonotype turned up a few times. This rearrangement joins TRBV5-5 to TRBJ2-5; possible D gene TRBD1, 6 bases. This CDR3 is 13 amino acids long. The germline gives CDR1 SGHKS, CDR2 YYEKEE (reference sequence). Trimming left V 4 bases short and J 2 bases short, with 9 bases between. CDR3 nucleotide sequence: TGTGCCAGCAGCGCCCAGGGGCAAGAGACCCAGTACTTC. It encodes CASSAQGQETQYF. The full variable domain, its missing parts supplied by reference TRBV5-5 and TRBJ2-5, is DAGVTQSPTHLIKTRGQQVTLRCSPISGHKSVSWYQQVLGQGPQFIFQYYEKEERGRGNFPDRFSARQFPNYSSELNVNALLLGDSALYLCASSAQGQETQYFGPGTRLLVL.

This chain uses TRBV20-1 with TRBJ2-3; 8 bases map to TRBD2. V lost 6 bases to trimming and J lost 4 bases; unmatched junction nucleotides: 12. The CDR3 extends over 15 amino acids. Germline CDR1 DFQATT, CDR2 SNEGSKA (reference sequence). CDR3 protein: CSAPRLRGAADTQYF. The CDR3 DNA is TGCAGTGCACCCAGGCTGCGGGGGGCAGCAGATACGCAGTATTTT.

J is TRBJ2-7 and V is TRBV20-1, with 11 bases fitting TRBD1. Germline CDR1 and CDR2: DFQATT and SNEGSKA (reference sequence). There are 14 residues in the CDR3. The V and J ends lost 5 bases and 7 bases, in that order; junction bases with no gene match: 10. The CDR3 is CSASVGDRGKEQYF. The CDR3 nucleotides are TGCAGTGCTTCAGTGGGGGACAGGGGGAAGGAGCAGTACTTC.

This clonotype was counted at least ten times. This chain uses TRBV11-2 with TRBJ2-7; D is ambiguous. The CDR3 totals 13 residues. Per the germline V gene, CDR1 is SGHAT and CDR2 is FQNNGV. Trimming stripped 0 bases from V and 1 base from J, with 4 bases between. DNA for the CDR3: TGTGCCAGCAGCTTAGACCCTTCCTACGAGCAGTACTTC. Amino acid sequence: CASSLDPSYEQYF.

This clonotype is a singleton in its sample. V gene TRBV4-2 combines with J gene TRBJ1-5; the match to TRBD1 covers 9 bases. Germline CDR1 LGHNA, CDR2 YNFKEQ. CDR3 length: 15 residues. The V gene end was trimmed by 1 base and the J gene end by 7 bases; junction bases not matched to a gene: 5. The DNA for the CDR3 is TGTGCCAGCAGCCAAGCGGACAGGGGCGACCAGCCCCAGCATTTT. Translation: CASSQADRGDQPQHF.

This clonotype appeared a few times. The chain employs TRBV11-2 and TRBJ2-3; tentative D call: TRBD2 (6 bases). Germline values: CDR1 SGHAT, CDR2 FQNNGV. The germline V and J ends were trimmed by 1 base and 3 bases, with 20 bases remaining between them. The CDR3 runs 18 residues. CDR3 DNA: TGTGCCAGCAGCTTAGGGCGGGGTATGGGTAGAAAAACAGATACGCAGTATTTT. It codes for CASSLGRGMGRKTDTQYF.

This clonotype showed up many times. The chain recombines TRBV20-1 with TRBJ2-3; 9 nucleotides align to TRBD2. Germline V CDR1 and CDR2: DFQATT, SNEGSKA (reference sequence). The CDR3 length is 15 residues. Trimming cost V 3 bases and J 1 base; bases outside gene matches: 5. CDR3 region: CSASRASGGTDTQYF. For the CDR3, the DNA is TGCAGTGCTAGTAGGGCTAGCGGGGGCACAGATACGCAGTATTTT.

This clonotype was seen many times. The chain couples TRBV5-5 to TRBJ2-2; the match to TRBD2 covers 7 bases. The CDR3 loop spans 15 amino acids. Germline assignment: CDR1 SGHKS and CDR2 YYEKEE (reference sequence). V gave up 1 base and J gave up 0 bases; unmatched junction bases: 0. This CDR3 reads CASSLLAANTGELFF. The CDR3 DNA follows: TGTGCCAGCAGCTTGCTAGCGGCGAACACCGGGGAGCTGTTTTTT.

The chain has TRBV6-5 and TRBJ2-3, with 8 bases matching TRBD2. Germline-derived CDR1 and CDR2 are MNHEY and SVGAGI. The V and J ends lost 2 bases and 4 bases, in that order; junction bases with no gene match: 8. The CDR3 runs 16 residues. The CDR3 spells CASSYGTGGLPDTQYF. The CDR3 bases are TGTGCCAGCAGTTACGGCACGGGGGGGCTACCAGATACGCAGTATTTT.

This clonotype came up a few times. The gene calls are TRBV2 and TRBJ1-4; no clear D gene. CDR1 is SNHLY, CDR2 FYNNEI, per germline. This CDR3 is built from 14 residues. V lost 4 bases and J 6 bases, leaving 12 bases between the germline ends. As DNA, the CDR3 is TGTGCCAGCAGTGTAGGACGTTATGATGAAAAACTGTTTTTT. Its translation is CASSVGRYDEKLFF.

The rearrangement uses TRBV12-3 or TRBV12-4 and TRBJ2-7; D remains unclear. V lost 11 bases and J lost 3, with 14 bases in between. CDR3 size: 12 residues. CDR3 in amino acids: CAPDVWVYEQYF. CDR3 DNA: TGTGCCCCCGACGTATGGGTCTACGAGCAGTACTTC.

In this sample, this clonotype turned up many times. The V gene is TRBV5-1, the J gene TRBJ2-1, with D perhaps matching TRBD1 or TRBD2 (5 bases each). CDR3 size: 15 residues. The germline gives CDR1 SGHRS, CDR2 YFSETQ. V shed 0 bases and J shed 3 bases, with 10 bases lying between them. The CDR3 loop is CASSLDGGSYNEQFF. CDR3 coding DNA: TGCGCCAGCAGCTTGGATGGGGGAAGCTACAATGAGCAGTTCTTC.

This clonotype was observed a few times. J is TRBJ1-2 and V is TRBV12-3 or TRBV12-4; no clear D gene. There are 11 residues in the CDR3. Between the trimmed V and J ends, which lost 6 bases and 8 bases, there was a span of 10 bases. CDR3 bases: TGTGCCAGCAGCAACCGCGGGGGCTACACCTTC. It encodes CASSNRGGYTF.

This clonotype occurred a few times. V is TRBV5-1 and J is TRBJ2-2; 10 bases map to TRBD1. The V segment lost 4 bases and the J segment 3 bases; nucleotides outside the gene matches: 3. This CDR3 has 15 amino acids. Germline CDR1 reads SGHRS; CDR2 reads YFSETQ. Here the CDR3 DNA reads TGCGCCAGCAGCGGGGGACAGGGGCACACCGGGGAGCTGTTTTTT. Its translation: CASSGGQGHTGELFF.

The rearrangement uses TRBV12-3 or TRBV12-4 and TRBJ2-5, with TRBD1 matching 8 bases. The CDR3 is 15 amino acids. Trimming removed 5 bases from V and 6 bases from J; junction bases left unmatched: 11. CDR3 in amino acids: CASSTTGVAIKTQYF. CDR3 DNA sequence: TGTGCCAGCAGTACGACAGGGGTTGCTATTAAGACCCAGTACTTC.

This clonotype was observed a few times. CDR3 amino acids: CASSFFSGQGHYGYTF. The DNA for the CDR3 is TGTGCCAGCAGTTTTTTCTCGGGACAGGGCCACTATGGCTACACCTTC. This chain connects TRBV12-3 or TRBV12-4 to TRBJ1-2, with 9 bases matching TRBD1. V shed 3 bases, J shed 3 bases, and the junction held 8 bases outside the gene matches. CDR3 size: 16 residues.

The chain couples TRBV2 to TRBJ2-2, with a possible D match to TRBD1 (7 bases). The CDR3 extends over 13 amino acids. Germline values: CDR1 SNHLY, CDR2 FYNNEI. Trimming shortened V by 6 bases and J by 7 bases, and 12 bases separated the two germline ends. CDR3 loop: CASSDQGGGELFF. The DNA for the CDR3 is TGTGCCAGCAGCGACCAGGGGGGCGGGGAGCTGTTTTTT. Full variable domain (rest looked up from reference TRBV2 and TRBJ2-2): EPEVTQTPSHQVTQMGQEVILRCVPISNHLYFYWYRQILGQKVEFLVSFYNNEISEKSEIFDDQFSVERPDGSNFTLKIRSTKLEDSAMYFCASSDQGGGELFFGEGSRLTVL.

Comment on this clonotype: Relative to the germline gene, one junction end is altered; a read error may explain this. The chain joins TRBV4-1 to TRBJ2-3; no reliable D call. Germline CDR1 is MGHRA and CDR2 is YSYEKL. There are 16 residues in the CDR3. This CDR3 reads CASSQEWLPSTDTQYF. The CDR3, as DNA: TGCGCCAGCAGCCAAGAGTGGCTACCAAGCACAGACACGCAGTATTTT.

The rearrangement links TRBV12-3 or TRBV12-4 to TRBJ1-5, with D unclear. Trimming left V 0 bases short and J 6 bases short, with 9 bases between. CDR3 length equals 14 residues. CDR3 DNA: TGTGCCAGCAGTTTAGCGTGGGGTACTCAGCCCCAGCATTTT. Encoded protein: CASSLAWGTQPQHF.

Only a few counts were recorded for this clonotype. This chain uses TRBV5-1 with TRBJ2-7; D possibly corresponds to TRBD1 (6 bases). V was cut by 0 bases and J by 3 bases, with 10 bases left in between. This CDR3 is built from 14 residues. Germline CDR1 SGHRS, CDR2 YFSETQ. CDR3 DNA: TGCGCCAGCAGCTTGGGGACAGCGAACTACGAGCAGTACTTC. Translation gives CASSLGTANYEQYF.

In nucleotides, the CDR3 is TGTGCCAGCAGCTCAGCACAGGTTGGCGAAAAACTGTTTTTT. Amino acid sequence: CASSSAQVGEKLFF. This rearrangement joins TRBV7-9 to TRBJ1-4, with D perhaps matching TRBD1 (5 bases). The V end lost 4 bases, the J end lost 8 bases, and 14 bases lay between the germline ends. Germline V gene data show CDR1 as SEHNR and CDR2 as FQNEAQ (reference sequence). This CDR3 has 14 amino acids.